The 26 T cell receptor beta chains presented below share a single source sample, sequenced in a study of blood T cell repertoires in COVID-19. The repertoire was sequenced with immunoSEQ multiplex PCR; TCRdb's copy has only in-frame clones and lacks some. The repertoire holds hundreds of thousands of clones, around nine tenths seen once, with about 6% in the top ten. The specimen sequenced was PBMCs or T cells enriched from blood (not recorded which). Receptors originate from a middle-aged woman who had recovered from COVID-19.

This chain links TRBV7-9 with TRBJ1-6; 8 bases are shared with TRBD1. The V gene end was trimmed by 5 bases and the J gene end by 9 bases; junction bases not matched to a gene: 9. The CDR3 has 15 amino acids. Germline V CDR1 and CDR2: SEHNR, FQNEAQ (reference sequence). CDR3 sequence reads: CASSVGQGKSSPLHF. The DNA of the CDR3 is TGTGCCAGCAGCGTAGGACAGGGCAAGAGTTCACCCCTCCACTTT.

V and J are TRBV6-1 and TRBJ1-2; TRBD1 might be the D (5 bases). The CDR3 loop spans 13 amino acids. Between the trimmed V and J ends, which lost 1 base and 4 bases, there was a span of 7 bases. Per the germline V gene, CDR1 is MNHNS and CDR2 is SASEGT. CDR3 in amino acids: CASSEGGPYGYTF. The CDR3 DNA is TGTGCCAGCAGTGAAGGGGGCCCCTATGGCTACACCTTC.

This clone has more than one count but fewer than ten. DNA for the CDR3: TGTGCCAGCAGCAAAGCTGGCAGGGGAGTCTGTGGAAACACCATATATTTT. Protein sequence: CASSKAGRGVCGNTIYF. The genes are TRBV21-1 and TRBJ1-3; the listed D gene, TRBD1, was not tested against the DNA. TRBV21-1 is recorded as a pseudogene. The CDR3 has 17 residues.

The chain employs TRBV2 and TRBJ2-3; 8 positions agree with TRBD2. The germline V gene encodes CDR1 SNHLY and CDR2 FYNNEI. V was clipped by 6 bases and J by 0 bases; unmatched bases: 5. CDR3 length: 15 residues. The CDR3, as DNA: TGTGCCAGCAGCGTCCCTAGCGGGAGCACAGATACGCAGTATTTT. Protein sequence: CASSVPSGSTDTQYF.

The sample holds many counts of this clone. Within the sample, other DNA sequences also encode this same CDR3. This chain joins TRBV5-1 and TRBJ2-7, with 8 bases matching TRBD1. This CDR3 contains 14 residues. V dropped 0 bases and J dropped 4; count of bases not matched to a gene: 3. CDR1 SGHRS and CDR2 YFSETQ come from the germline V gene. CDR3 bases: TGCGCCAGCAGCTTGGTCCAGGGGGCATACGAGCAGTACTTC. Translated: CASSLVQGAYEQYF.

The gene calls are TRBV19 and TRBJ1-5; D is perhaps TRBD1 (6 bases). The V gene lost 7 bases and the J gene lost 0 bases, with 13 bases spanning the gap. This CDR3 is built from 15 residues. Germline CDR1 is LNHDA and CDR2 is SQIVND (reference sequence). CDR3 protein: CASTLLRGSNQPQHF. CDR3 sequence (DNA): TGTGCCAGTACCCTCCTCAGGGGTAGCAATCAGCCCCAGCATTTT.

The chain joins TRBV28 to TRBJ2-7; D is possibly TRBD1 (5 bases). CDR1 is MDHEN and CDR2 is SYDVKM in the germline V gene. V was pared by 2 bases and J by 5 bases, with 10 bases between. This CDR3 region has 13 residues. The CDR3 sequence: CASSLRGVHEQYF. The CDR3, as DNA: TGTGCCAGCAGTTTAAGGGGTGTCCACGAGCAGTACTTC.

This chain uses TRBV3-1 (or the pseudogene TRBV3-2) with TRBJ2-7; 15 nucleotides agree with TRBD2. Germline V gene lookup returns CDR1 LGHDT and CDR2 YNNKEL (reference sequence). The junction had 10 bases not matched to a gene; V was cut back by 4 bases and J by 0 bases. This CDR3 contains 19 residues. CDR3 in DNA: TGTGCCAGCAGCCGCGCGACCCCGGGACTAGCGGGGGGCTCCTACGAGCAGTACTTC. Amino acids: CASSRATPGLAGGSYEQYF.

This clone was found once. The chain recombines TRBV28 with TRBJ2-1; 12 nucleotides agree with TRBD2. The CDR3 is 18 residues long. V trimming: 4 bases; J trimming: 0 bases; junction bases outside the gene matches: 7. Germline V gives CDR1 MDHEN, CDR2 SYDVKM. The CDR3 loop is CASSYGTSGFSSYNEQFF. The CDR3 DNA reads TGTGCCAGCAGTTACGGGACTAGCGGGTTTAGCTCCTACAATGAGCAGTTCTTC.

The V call is TRBV28, the J call TRBJ1-2; D is undetermined. Trimming stripped 10 bases from V and 7 bases from J, with 22 bases between. The CDR3 runs 14 residues. The germline CDR1 and CDR2 sequences are MDHEN and SYDVKM. This chain's CDR3 is CAISSSRVVGGYTF. The CDR3 coding sequence is TGTGCCATCTCCTCCTCCCGGGTGGTGGGTGGCTACACCTTC.

The CDR3 here is CASSLARGGVGIQYF. CDR3 nucleotide sequence: TGTGCCAGCAGCTTAGCAAGGGGTGGAGTGGGCATTCAGTACTTC. The V call is TRBV11-2, the J call TRBJ2-4, with D tentatively TRBD1 (5 bases). Trimming cost V 1 base and J 9 bases, with 16 bases left between them. The CDR3 is 15 amino acids. In germline, CDR1 is SGHAT, CDR2 FQNNGV.

Written as DNA, the CDR3 is TGTGCCAGCAGCGCGACCTCCGGGACTAGCGGGAGTTATAATGAGCAGTTCTTC. Protein: CASSATSGTSGSYNEQFF. The genes are TRBV7-6 and TRBJ2-1; TRBD2 matches at 14 bases. Trimming removed 5 bases from V and 7 bases from J; junction bases left unmatched: 13. Looked up from germline, CDR1 is SGHVS and CDR2 is FNYEAQ. The CDR3 has 18 residues.

The chain joins TRBV5-1 to TRBJ2-5; 7 bases agree with TRBD1. Trimming removed 4 bases from V and 1 base from J; junction bases left unmatched: 4. Germline V gene data show CDR1 as SGHRS and CDR2 as YFSETQ. The CDR3 covers 14 residues. The CDR3 bases are TGCGCCAGCAGCCCTGGGGACAGCCAAGAGACCCAGTACTTC. Protein sequence: CASSPGDSQETQYF.

CDR3 in DNA: TGTGCCAGCACCCCGGGACAGGGGGATGGCTACACCTTC. Its protein is CASTPGQGDGYTF. V gene TRBV12-3 or TRBV12-4 combines with J gene TRBJ1-2; 11 bases align to TRBD1. CDR3 length equals 13 residues. The junction had 4 bases not matched to a gene; V was cut back by 7 bases and J by 6 bases.

This clone was recorded many times. This rearrangement joins TRBV6-1 to TRBJ2-3, with 9 bases aligning to TRBD2. Germline-derived CDR1 and CDR2 are MNHNS and SASEGT. The V and J ends lost 0 bases and 3 bases, in that order; junction bases with no gene match: 1. There are 15 residues in the CDR3. Here the CDR3 reads CASSEARGGTDTQYF. The DNA of the CDR3 is TGTGCCAGCAGTGAAGCGCGGGGGGGTACAGATACGCAGTATTTT.

The chain is built from TRBV18 and TRBJ2-6; TRBD2 agrees at 7 bases. Germline V gene sequence: CDR1 KGHSH, CDR2 LQKENI. CDR3 length: 16 amino acids. Trimming removed 1 base from V and 1 base from J; junction bases left unmatched: 1. CDR3 protein: CASSPRAGSGANVLTF. The CDR3 nucleotides are TGTGCCAGCTCACCACGAGCGGGGTCTGGGGCCAACGTCCTGACTTTC.

The rearrangement uses TRBV24-1 and TRBJ2-1, with 14 bases that match TRBD2. The CDR3 consists of 15 residues. Trimming at V came to 4 bases and at J to 8 bases, leaving 3 bases not matched to a gene. The germline V gene encodes CDR1 KGHDR and CDR2 SFDVKD. The CDR3 nucleotides are TGTGCCACCAGTGAGGGGGGACTAGCGGGAGATGAGCAGTTCTTC. The encoded protein is CATSEGGLAGDEQFF.

This clone has only a few counts. The chain joins TRBV7-2 to TRBJ2-7, with a tentative D call TRBD2 (6 bases). V was cut by 6 bases and J by 3 bases, with 15 bases left in between. Germline V gene sequence: CDR1 SGHTA, CDR2 FQGNSA. This CDR3 spans 14 amino acids. The CDR3 spells CASSQTGGVYEQYF. For the CDR3, the DNA is TGTGCCAGCAGTCAAACCGGCGGGGTCTACGAGCAGTACTTC.

The chain combines TRBV6-2 or TRBV6-3 with TRBJ2-7, with D maybe TRBD2 (6 bases). Trimming took off 4 bases at V and 7 bases at J, with 17 bases between the two ends. CDR1 and CDR2 from the germline V gene are MNHEY and SVGEGT. The CDR3 sequence is 14 residues long. The CDR3 DNA is TGTGCCAGCAGTTTGGGGGGTATGCCTAGGGAGCAGTACTTC. It translates to CASSLGGMPREQYF.

This clone was observed once. The gene calls are TRBV3-1 (or the pseudogene TRBV3-2) and TRBJ2-6; D is perhaps TRBD2 (5 bases). The CDR3 runs to 15 residues. V lost 0 bases to trimming and J lost 5 bases, with 8 bases between them. CDR1 and CDR2 from the germline V gene are LGHDT and YNNKEL (reference sequence). CDR3 DNA sequence: TGTGCCAGCAGCCAAGATTCGGGGAGGGCCAACGTCCTGACTTTC. This gives the protein CASSQDSGRANVLTF.

The CDR3 coding sequence is TGTGCCAGCTCACCAATGCGGGAGGACGAGCAGTACTTC. Protein product: CASSPMREDEQYF. The chain carries TRBV18 and TRBJ2-7, with TRBD2 identical over 8 bases. CDR3 length: 13 residues. CDR1 and CDR2 from the germline V gene are KGHSH and LQKENI. V was pared by 2 bases and J by 5 bases, with 2 bases of the junction left unmatched.

Concerning this clone itself: Other DNA sequences within the sample encode an identical CDR3. This chain uses TRBV7-2 with TRBJ2-2; D gene ambiguous. Trimming stripped 1 base from V and 0 bases from J, with 6 bases between. The CDR3 has 15 residues. Germline values: CDR1 SGHTA, CDR2 FQGNSA. CDR3 nucleotide sequence: TGTGCCAGCAGCTTAGGACTGGCGAACACCGGGGAGCTGTTTTTT. This codes for CASSLGLANTGELFF.

The chain links TRBV7-6 to TRBJ1-6, with D possibly matching TRBD1 (5 bases). The germline V gene encodes CDR1 SGHVS and CDR2 FNYEAQ. Trimming removed 8 bases at V and 5 bases at J, with 10 bases between. CDR3 size: 13 residues. The CDR3 loop is CASQGSNNSPLHF. For the CDR3, the DNA is TGTGCCAGCCAGGGAAGTAATAATTCACCCCTCCACTTT.

V and J are TRBV4-3 and TRBJ2-3, with TRBD1 as a possible D gene (5 bases). Trimming pared 3 bases from V and 2 bases from J, leaving 12 bases between. The CDR3 consists of 15 residues. Per the germline V gene, CDR1 is LGHNA and CDR2 is YSLEER. In DNA, the CDR3 is TGCGCCAGCAGCCAGAGACAGAAACACACAGATACGCAGTATTTT. Amino acids: CASSQRQKHTDTQYF.

This chain connects TRBV6-2 or TRBV6-3 to TRBJ1-5; D call uncertain. Deletions cut 6 bases from V and 4 bases from J, with 19 bases between. Per the germline V gene, CDR1 is MNHEY and CDR2 is SVGEGT. This CDR3 has 16 amino acids. The CDR3 DNA follows: TGTGCCAGCAGCAAGGAGCCCTGGGCGGGTAATCAGCCCCAGCATTTT. This encodes CASSKEPWAGNQPQHF.

The chain carries TRBV7-2 and TRBJ1-1; maybe TRBD1 (5 bases). The V gene's germline CDR1 is SGHTA and CDR2 FQGNSA. The CDR3 is made up of 16 amino acids. V was trimmed by 6 bases and J by 8 bases, leaving 25 bases between them. CDR3 nucleotide sequence: TGTGCCAGCAGACAAGCGGCGTCAGGGAGGAGGGTCGAAGCTTTCTTT. This gives the protein CASRQAASGRRVEAFF. Together with reference TRBV7-2 and TRBJ1-1, the CDR3 gives the full variable domain: GAGVSQSPSNKVTEKGKDVELRCDPISGHTALYWYRQSLGQGLEFLIYFQGNSAPDKSGLPSDRFSAERTGGSVSTLTIQRTQQEDSAVYLCASRQAASGRRVEAFFGQGTRLTVV.